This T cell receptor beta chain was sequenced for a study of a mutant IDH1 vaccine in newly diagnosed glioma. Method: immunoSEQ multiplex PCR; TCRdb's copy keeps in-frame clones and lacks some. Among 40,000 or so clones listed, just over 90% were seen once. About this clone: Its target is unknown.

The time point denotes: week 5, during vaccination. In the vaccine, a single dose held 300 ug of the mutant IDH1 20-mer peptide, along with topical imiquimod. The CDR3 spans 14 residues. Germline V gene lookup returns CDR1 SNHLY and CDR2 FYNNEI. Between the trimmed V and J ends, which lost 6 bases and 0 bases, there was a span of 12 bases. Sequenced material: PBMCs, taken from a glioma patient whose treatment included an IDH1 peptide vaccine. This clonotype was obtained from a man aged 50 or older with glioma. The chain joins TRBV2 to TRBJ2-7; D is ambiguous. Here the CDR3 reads CASRLTASSYEQYF. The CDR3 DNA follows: TGTGCCAGCAGACTGACTGCGAGCTCCTACGAGCAGTACTTC.